One and the same sample provided the 31 T cell receptor beta chains below, sequenced in a study of T cell responses to AZD1222 COVID-19 vaccine (dated by TCRdb to the early 2020s). Per the publication, the time point label means: about 28 days (+/-7) after the second vaccine dose. Receptors were amplified or captured by the immunoSEQ multiplex PCR assay. This immuneACCESS table, as held by TCRdb, lists in-frame sequences with V and J called but not all clones. Of the missing ones, under half trace to an unresolved V gene in checked studies; the others have no known cause. The sample yields roughly 110,000 clones; approximately 92% were counted once. 7.5% to 9.5% of the sample goes to the ten largest clones. Sequencing used peripheral blood, obtained 28 days after the second AZD1222 dose. These receptors were taken from an adult who received the AZD1222 COVID-19 vaccine.

J is TRBJ1-6 and V is TRBV5-1, with TRBD1 as a possible D gene (6 bases). Looked up from germline, CDR1 is SGHRS and CDR2 is YFSETQ. Trimming stripped 4 bases from V and 7 bases from J, with 12 bases between. The CDR3 contains 14 residues. CDR3 amino acids: CASSPRTENSPLHF. In DNA, the CDR3 is TGCGCCAGCAGCCCGAGGACAGAGAATTCACCCCTCCACTTT.

This clone was seen more than once but under ten times. CDR3 in DNA: TGTGCCAGCAGTCCCTCGGGGAGGGGCTTCGCGGACACTGAAGCTTTCTTT. Encoded protein: CASSPSGRGFADTEAFF. The V gene is TRBV28, the J gene TRBJ1-1; D is perhaps TRBD1 (5 bases). The CDR3 is 17 amino acids. Germline loops: CDR1 MDHEN, CDR2 SYDVKM. V lost 5 bases and J 3 bases, leaving 22 bases between the germline ends.

The chain has TRBV5-4 and TRBJ2-7, with unresolved D. The ends were cut back, 5 bases at V and 4 bases at J, with 10 bases in the middle. Germline CDR1 is SGHNT and CDR2 is YYREEE (reference sequence). The CDR3 covers 12 residues. The CDR3 loop reads CASSLGDYEQYF. CDR3 nucleotides: TGTGCCAGCAGTCTAGGTGATTACGAGCAGTACTTC.

The chain is built from TRBV15 and TRBJ1-1; D uncertain. The CDR3 sequence is 13 residues long. Deletions cut 0 bases from V and 3 bases from J, with 5 bases between. Germline CDR1 LNHNV, CDR2 YYDKDF (reference sequence). The CDR3 loop reads CATSREGYTEAFF. The DNA of the CDR3 is TGTGCCACCAGCAGAGAAGGCTACACTGAAGCTTTCTTT.

This chain uses TRBV3-1 (or the pseudogene TRBV3-2) with TRBJ1-5, with D uncertain. V was cut by 3 bases and J by 1 base, with 10 bases left in between. CDR1 LGHDT and CDR2 YNNKEL come from the germline V gene (reference sequence). This CDR3 is 15 amino acids long. This CDR3 reads CASSQSSGSNQPQHF. The CDR3 DNA is TGTGCCAGCAGCCAGTCGAGTGGGAGCAATCAGCCCCAGCATTTT.

The chain combines TRBV6-1 with TRBJ1-1; TRBD1 agrees at 9 bases. J was trimmed by 3 bases and V by 2 bases; bases with no gene match: 7. The CDR3 runs to 16 residues. Germline CDR1 is MNHNS and CDR2 is SASEGT. The CDR3 sequence is CASSETSGTGYTEAFF. In DNA, the CDR3 is TGTGCCAGCAGTGAAACAAGCGGGACAGGGTACACTGAAGCTTTCTTT.

This chain connects TRBV9 to TRBJ2-1; maybe TRBD2 (6 bases). With 0 bases removed from V and 4 bases from J, the gap between germline ends came to 11 bases. The germline CDR1 and CDR2 sequences are SGDLS and YYNGEE. The CDR3 runs 15 residues. The CDR3 DNA follows: TGTGCCAGCAGCGTAGACGGTAGCGGATACAATGAGCAGTTCTTC. Residues: CASSVDGSGYNEQFF.

The V and J genes are TRBV4-1 and TRBJ2-7; 8 positions agree with TRBD1. The CDR3 is 17 residues long. In germline, CDR1 is MGHRA, CDR2 YSYEKL. Losses at the gene ends were 4 bases for V and 0 bases for J; bases not matched to a gene: 11. The CDR3 region has the DNA TGCGCCAGCAGCCCGCACCGGACAGGGACTCGCTCCTACGAGCAGTACTTC. Translated: CASSPHRTGTRSYEQYF.

This clone was recorded only once. The V call is TRBV19, the J call TRBJ2-1; a weak D match, TRBD2 (6 bases). The CDR3 consists of 13 residues. Trimming removed 6 bases at V and 6 bases at J, with 12 bases between. The germline gives CDR1 LNHDA, CDR2 SQIVND (reference sequence). CDR3 in amino acids: CASRQTSANEQFF. The CDR3 DNA follows: TGTGCCAGTAGACAGACTAGTGCCAATGAGCAGTTCTTC. The full variable domain, completed using reference TRBV19 and TRBJ2-1, is DGGITQSPKYLFRKEGQNVTLSCEQNLNHDAMYWYRQDPGQGLRLIYYSQIVNDFQKGDIAEGYSVSREKKESFPLTVTSAQKNPTAFYLCASRQTSANEQFFGPGTRLTVL.

The chain employs TRBV6-5 and TRBJ1-6; D uncertain. The CDR3 has 13 residues. V was trimmed by 2 bases and J by 10 bases, leaving 9 bases between them. CDR1 is MNHEY and CDR2 is SVGAGI in the germline V gene. Here the CDR3 DNA reads TGTGCCAGCAGTTACGATGGAGGGTCACCCCTCCACTTT. It translates to CASSYDGGSPLHF.

The chain recombines TRBV30 with TRBJ2-7, with a weak D call TRBD1 (6 bases). There are 16 residues in the CDR3. Trimming took 1 base from V and 0 from J, leaving 16 bases between them. CDR1 is GTSNPN and CDR2 is SVGIG in the germline V gene (reference sequence). CDR3 in DNA: TGTGCCTGGAGTGGGGGGCAAACAAGGCCCTCCTACGAGCAGTACTTC. Translation: CAWSGGQTRPSYEQYF.

J is TRBJ2-7 and V is TRBV19, with D possibly TRBD1 on 5 matching bases. This CDR3 has 14 residues. V lost 4 bases and J lost 2, with 12 bases in between. Germline CDR1 LNHDA, CDR2 SQIVND (reference sequence). CDR3 in amino acids: CASSSGLGAYEQYF. The CDR3 DNA reads as TGTGCCAGTAGTAGCGGCCTAGGGGCCTACGAGCAGTACTTC.

This rearrangement joins TRBV3-1 (or the pseudogene TRBV3-2) to TRBJ2-3; 7 nucleotides match TRBD2. This CDR3 has 15 amino acids. The trim removed 3 bases at V and 2 bases at J, leaving 5 bases unmatched. CDR1 is LGHDT and CDR2 is YNNKEL in the germline V gene (reference sequence). The CDR3 DNA reads as TGTGCCAGCAGCCATGGGACTACCGTCACAGATACGCAGTATTTT. Translating gives CASSHGTTVTDTQYF.

The chain recombines TRBV3-1 (or the pseudogene TRBV3-2) with TRBJ2-2, with 14 bases lining up with TRBD2. Trimming removed 4 bases from V and 5 bases from J; junction bases left unmatched: 3. There are 16 residues in the CDR3. The germline V gene has CDR1 LGHDT and CDR2 YNNKEL (reference sequence). CDR3 sequence: CASSRGLAGVTGELFF. In DNA, the CDR3 is TGTGCCAGCAGCCGGGGACTAGCGGGAGTTACCGGGGAGCTGTTTTTT.

The chain combines TRBV5-1 with TRBJ1-2; weak D call: TRBD1 (5 bases). Trimming took 1 base from V and 3 from J, leaving 10 bases between them. The CDR3 spans 14 residues. Looked up from germline, CDR1 is SGHRS and CDR2 is YFSETQ. Here the CDR3 reads CASSLPGWDYGYTF. The CDR3 DNA is TGCGCCAGCAGCTTGCCAGGGTGGGACTATGGCTACACCTTC.

The chain combines TRBV15 with TRBJ1-1; D gene uncertain. CDR3 length: 15 amino acids. The V gene's germline CDR1 is LNHNV and CDR2 YYDKDF (reference sequence). V lost 3 bases, J lost 0 bases, and 11 bases lay in between. CDR3 residues: CATSSPGIMNTEAFF. The DNA of the CDR3 is TGTGCCACCAGCAGCCCTGGTATAATGAACACTGAAGCTTTCTTT.

This clone was detected only once. This rearrangement joins TRBV3-1 (or the pseudogene TRBV3-2) to TRBJ1-1; possibly TRBD1 for D (6 bases). Germline values: CDR1 LGHDT, CDR2 YNNKEL (reference sequence). CDR3 length: 16 amino acids. V dropped 3 bases and J dropped 0 bases, with 14 bases sitting between them. The chain's CDR3 is CASSHAGALMNTEAFF. In DNA, the CDR3 is TGTGCCAGCAGCCATGCAGGGGCTTTAATGAACACTGAAGCTTTCTTT.

The V gene is TRBV14, the J gene TRBJ1-6, with 7 nucleotides matching TRBD1. The CDR3 length is 16 residues. The J segment lost 13 bases and the V segment lost 0 bases, leaving 12 bases of the junction unmatched. Germline CDR1 reads SGHDN; CDR2 reads FVKESK. CDR3 residues: CASSQDRQGISLPLHF. For the CDR3, the DNA is TGTGCCAGCAGCCAAGATCGACAGGGCATATCCCTGCCCCTCCACTTT.

The chain is built from TRBV27 and TRBJ2-2; TRBD2 agrees at 13 bases. This CDR3 has 17 residues. The J segment lost 3 bases and the V segment lost 5 bases, leaving 6 bases of the junction unmatched. The germline V gene has CDR1 MNHEY and CDR2 SMNVEV (reference sequence). CDR3 sequence: CASSPPGLAGYTGELFF. CDR3 DNA: TGTGCCAGCAGTCCCCCGGGACTAGCGGGGTACACCGGGGAGCTGTTTTTT.

The chain carries TRBV19 and TRBJ1-2, with TRBD1 identical over 7 bases. V shed 0 bases and J 5 bases; nucleotides not matched to a gene: 3. CDR1 LNHDA and CDR2 SQIVND come from the germline V gene (reference sequence). The CDR3 is 14 amino acids. CDR3 protein: CASSIDRDSYGYTF. DNA for the CDR3: TGTGCCAGTAGTATAGACCGGGACAGTTATGGCTACACCTTC.

Only one count was recorded for this clone. The V gene is TRBV6-5, the J gene TRBJ2-7; D is unresolved. The CDR3 runs 14 residues. The V and J ends lost 2 bases and 0 bases respectively, with 8 bases between them. The germline V gene encodes CDR1 MNHEY and CDR2 SVGAGI. The CDR3 sequence: CASSYTRSSYEQYF. The CDR3 nucleotides read TGTGCCAGCAGTTACACCCGAAGCTCCTACGAGCAGTACTTC.

The chain joins TRBV27 to TRBJ2-7, with a possible D match to TRBD2 (6 bases). Per germline, CDR1 MNHEY and CDR2 SMNVEV (reference sequence). The length of the CDR3 is 13 residues. Trimming pared 2 bases from V and 5 bases from J, leaving 10 bases between. Here the CDR3 DNA reads TGTGCCAGCAGTTTAGCGGGACTCAACGAGCAGTACTTC. Protein sequence: CASSLAGLNEQYF.

J is TRBJ1-3 and V is TRBV2; a weak D match, TRBD1 (6 bases). The germline CDR1 and CDR2 sequences are SNHLY and FYNNEI. The CDR3 contains 14 residues. Trimming left V 8 bases short and J 0 bases short, with 11 bases between. The CDR3 sequence: CASRQVSSGNTIYF. The CDR3 DNA is TGTGCCAGCCGACAGGTCTCCTCTGGAAACACCATATATTTT.

This rearrangement joins TRBV5-6 to TRBJ2-7; 11 bases are a match to TRBD2. The V and J ends lost 4 bases and 2 bases, in that order; junction bases with no gene match: 5. CDR3 length: 15 residues. The germline V gene has CDR1 SGHDT and CDR2 YYEEEE. CDR3 in amino acids: CASSPGLAGTYEQYF. Written as DNA, the CDR3 is TGTGCCAGCAGCCCTGGACTAGCGGGCACCTACGAGCAGTACTTC.

The chain links TRBV5-4 to TRBJ2-1, with 7 bases that match TRBD1. The V gene end was trimmed by 5 bases and the J gene end by 8 bases; junction bases not matched to a gene: 10. Germline loops: CDR1 SGHNT, CDR2 YYREEE (reference sequence). The CDR3 runs to 14 residues. The CDR3 DNA follows: TGTGCCAGCAGGATAACCGACAGGGACCATGAGCAGTTCTTC. Protein sequence: CASRITDRDHEQFF.

As DNA, the CDR3 is TGTGCCAGCAGCGGCGGGACTAGCGGGAGGTATAGTGAGCAGTTCTTC. Amino acid sequence: CASSGGTSGRYSEQFF. V is TRBV14 and J is TRBJ2-1, with 15 bases aligning to TRBD2. V was pared by 5 bases and J by 9 bases, with 8 bases of the junction left unmatched. CDR3 length: 16 amino acids. From germline, CDR1 is SGHDN and CDR2 FVKESK.

This chain links TRBV7-2 with TRBJ1-2, with D tentatively TRBD1 (6 bases). The germline V gene has CDR1 SGHTA and CDR2 FQGNSA. This CDR3 comprises 11 residues. V lost 7 bases to trimming and J lost 8 bases, with 11 bases between them. The CDR3 region is CASTLGGGYTF. Here the CDR3 DNA reads TGTGCCAGCACCCTAGGGGGGGGCTACACCTTC.

This clone has just one count. CDR3 bases: TGTGCCAGCAGTTACTCGGGGGACAGGCTTCGAAGGTCTGGAAACACCATATATTTT. Residues: CASSYSGDRLRRSGNTIYF. V and J are TRBV6-2 or TRBV6-3 and TRBJ1-3; 8 bases are shared with TRBD1. This CDR3 is built from 19 residues. J lost 1 base, V lost 0 bases, and 11 bases had no gene match. CDR1 is MNHEY and CDR2 is SVGEGT in the germline V gene.

J is TRBJ1-1 and V is TRBV14; possible D gene TRBD1, 6 bases. V was pared by 4 bases and J by 8 bases, with 20 bases between. Germline lookup yields CDR1 SGHDN and CDR2 FVKESK. The CDR3 length is 15 residues. The CDR3 nucleotides are TGTGCCAGCAGCCCCAAACCGGCAGGGGCCAAAGAAGCTTTCTTT. Translating it yields CASSPKPAGAKEAFF.

The CDR3 DNA sequence: TGTGCCAGCAGCCCCGAGGTGGACAGTCGAGATACGCAGTATTTT. Protein: CASSPEVDSRDTQYF. The gene calls are TRBV5-8 and TRBJ2-3; D is perhaps TRBD1 (6 bases). Trimming left V 4 bases short and J 5 bases short, with 17 bases between. Germline V gene sequence: CDR1 SGHTS, CDR2 YDEGEE. The CDR3 extends over 15 amino acids.

This chain uses TRBV4-2 with TRBJ1-2, with 7 bases lining up with TRBD1. The V segment lost 4 bases and the J segment 1 base; nucleotides outside the gene matches: 9. The CDR3 length is 16 residues. Germline V CDR1 and CDR2: LGHNA, YNFKEQ. The CDR3 nucleotides read TGTGCCAGCAGCCCCGATGAAGACAGGGTTAACTATGGCTACACCTTC. It codes for CASSPDEDRVNYGYTF.